The source of this T cell receptor (beta chain) is a study of HIV-infected patients and healthy controls (dated by TCRdb to about 2014). Notes on the research overall: Although they stayed below normal ranges, CD4 counts in 14 of 16 patients rose modestly but significantly after three months of therapy. The question the study tested was whether immune perturbation and reconstitution could be captured by deep TCR repertoire sequencing of small blood samples from HIV patients. Patients lacked overall T-cell lymphocytopenia, and total CDR3 counts per chain did not differ significantly from controls. Viral load became undetectable in about 70% of the 16 patients by the second bleed and in all patients after a further year of therapy. CD8 counts showed no consistent shift during early therapy, whereas the CD4:CD8 ratio rose slightly.

Taken from the germline V gene, the CDR1 and CDR2 loops are MDHEN and SYDVKM. V has 2 bases trimmed and J has 9 bases trimmed; junction bases matching no gene number 11. The CDR3 spans 16 residues, from the cysteine through the phenylalanine. The only DNA kept is the CDR3, 48 bases in frame from the first base. This clonotype was seen only a few times. It lacks a known antigen. No much larger clonotype is one base removed from it; base qualities were not supplied. Using SuperScript III with primers targeting the alpha and beta constant regions, 400 to 550 ng of RNA was reverse transcribed. Separate alpha and beta chain libraries were made by chain-specific third strand synthesis with multiplexing indices. The protocol used a single primer pair to amplify all rearrangements within a chain, which avoided primer bias, and attached molecular barcodes to each cDNA molecule. T4 RNA Ligase 1 joined purified cDNA to a 5' RACE adapter that carried a random hexamer and the SP2 sequencing primer site. Second strand synthesis was primed from the SP2 site with Phusion polymerase, using slow temperature ramps to favor optimal annealing. The 12-nucleotide barcode on each molecule comprised two random hexamer sequences, both introduced before amplification and concatenated. An amplification PCR of around 25 cycles with P5s and P7 primers came after a short first PCR that had added P5 and P7 adapter elements plus a second index. Libraries received roughly 26 PCR cycles in total, were quantified on a Qubit, sized on a Bioanalyzer, and diluted to 3 to 4.5 nM. The normalized libraries were sequenced on an Illumina MiSeq using 2 x 250 paired-end kits. Reverse transcription reactions underwent purification over MinElute columns, with elution into around 9.4 ul Tris-Cl. Adapter ligations were incubated for 23 hours at 16 degrees C and subsequently purified with AMPure XP beads at a 1:1 ratio. Per the authors' processing: A modified Decombinator processed the demultiplexed FASTQ files and output V, J, insert and barcode information. Sequences sharing a barcode but differing from the dominant sequence were discarded as errors, and barcodes clustered at Levenshtein distance 3 were counted to estimate original cDNA molecules. The R packages ineq, vegan, igraph and RCytoscape were used for downstream analyses, with IMGT nomenclature and CDR3 definitions applied. To avoid skew from clonal expansion, each TCR was counted once, and V gene usage was computed over distinct sequences. Within a donor, similarity networks joined unique CDR3 amino acid sequences in every case where two of them were separated by a single Levenshtein edit. Published HIV-specific CDR3s (over 90 alpha, 600 to 750 beta) and CMV-specific CDR3s (13 alpha, a few hundred beta) were compiled and searched for in the repertoires. Lower sequence numbers were not the cause of the decreased diversity in patients, as random subsampling to size-matched repertoires showed. TCRdb's own reprocessing of the public reads used fastp at Q25 and MiXCR and kept productive beta chains. Each entry is one CDR3 protein sequence, shown with its most common DNA and genes. The V and J calls here are based on TCRdb, not the publication. This sample is represented by around 4,300 distinct CDR3 sequences; roughly 5% of them were singletons. The ten largest make up roughly 33% of the sample.

Follow-up blood was drawn from HIV-infected patients roughly three months, about 14 weeks, after the initiation of antiretroviral therapy. Since whole blood was used without any cell fractionation, the repertoire reflected all peripheral T cells in unsorted form. For RNA extraction, about 2.3 ml of peripheral blood was drawn into Tempus tubes. Patients with febrile or AIDS-related illness, tumors, hepatitis B or C coinfection, immunomodulatory therapy, recent vaccination or treatment interruptions were excluded from enrollment. The TURBO-DNase kit was used to remove leftover genomic DNA, and GLOBINclear was used to deplete globin mRNA. Here is what the overall study found, with its caveats: Slight age and sex profile differences between the study cohorts did not explain the observed diversity differences. Roughly threefold more distinct CDR3s and higher Shannon diversity were observed in healthy control repertoires than in untreated HIV+ repertoires. Sequencing depth was restricted by the use of whole blood, which also prevented the dynamics of distinct T-cell subpopulations from being separated. Compared with controls, HIV-infected patients showed significantly different mean usage of eight alpha and eight beta V genes. Most CMV-associated CDR3s became more frequent during therapy, although their change was not significant, whereas HIV-associated CDR3s showed a significant decrease in frequency. Alpha-beta chain pairing was not determined in the samples. The apparent post-therapy recovery of the Gini index in HIV-infected patients was not reproduced in size-matched repertoire data. Significantly higher mean Gini indices were seen in HIV-infected repertoires than in controls, possibly reflecting oligoclonality. MAIT cell alpha-chain CDR3s were found at high frequency in healthy controls but were severely depleted in HIV+ repertoires. The study did not determine donor HLA types. Differing numbers of distinct sequences in patients and controls hindered comparison, and size-matching assigned excessive weight to rare events in the HIV-infected data. Only sixteen HIV-infected individuals were processed, which the authors considered a major limit on how widely the findings apply. The therapy captured by the treated samples lasted only 2 to 3 months, arguably too short a period to observe immune reconstitution given low adult thymic output. By Jaccard index and by the count of highly shared sequences, healthy controls shared more CDR3s between individuals than HIV+ patients did.

The clonotype originates from an adult with HIV infection. The chain uses TRBV28 and TRBJ2-1, with TRBD2 matching 9 junction bases. The sample was blood, taken during antiretroviral therapy. Here is the DNA: TGTGCCAGCAGTTTACTGGCGGGAGGGCCCGCGGTTGAGCAGTTCTTC. It is translated as CASSLLAGGPAVEQFF.